Following are 2 T cell receptor beta chains from one sample sequenced in a study of cytomegalovirus exposure and HLA in healthy donors (dated by TCRdb to about 2017). The library was produced with the immunoSEQ multiplex PCR assay. The multiplex PCR relied on a mix of 60 forward primers for TCR Vbeta segments and 13 reverse primers for TCR Jbeta segments. The table was pulled from immuneACCESS by TCRdb, which kept in-frame rearrangements only. Such tables lose some clones; where checked, under half of the loss comes from unresolved V genes, and the rest has no known cause. The sample has roughly 150,000 clones on record, roughly 80% of them singletons. Of the sample, over 9% falls within the top ten clones. Sequenced: PBMCs. These receptors were taken from a man aged 18 to 29 in good health and CMV-seropositive.

The chain recombines TRBV13 with TRBJ2-1; TRBD2 aligns across 10 bases. V trimming: 5 bases; J trimming: 3 bases; junction bases outside the gene matches: 4. The CDR3 loop spans 15 amino acids. CDR1 is PRHDT, CDR2 FYEKMQ, per germline (reference sequence). DNA for the CDR3: TGTGCCAGCAGCCATAGGACTAGCGGCTACAATGAGCAGTTCTTC. Translation: CASSHRTSGYNEQFF.

V usage is TRBV4-1 and J usage is TRBJ1-1; D might be TRBD1 (6 bases). Looked up from germline, CDR1 is MGHRA and CDR2 is YSYEKL. The CDR3 contains 16 residues. V was cut by 2 bases and J by 5 bases, with 18 bases left in between. CDR3 coding DNA: TGCGCCAGCAGCCAACCGAGACGGGGGGCTCGGACTGAAGCTTTCTTT. Translating gives CASSQPRRGARTEAFF.